The source of this TCR beta chain is a study of CXCR3-negative and CXCR3-positive naive CD8 T cells. In the study overall: TRB reads totalled about 140 million, about 1.5 +/- 0.3 million per library. Whole-study findings and limits: Memory cells differed in TRBV-TRBJ usage, but naive CXCR3-negative and CXCR3-positive cells had similar usage.

The study made its TRB cDNA libraries by 5' RACE, adding UMI labels. With the 5' RACE reads reprocessed, TCRdb shows one record per CDR3 protein and no DNA. Across tens of thousands of distinct CDR3 sequences, the top ten clones capture around 1% of the sample. Germline loops: CDR1 MNHEY, CDR2 SVGAGI. The CDR3 runs to 16 residues. The naive CD8+ gate required CD45RO-CCR7+CD27+CD95- phenotype. In the case of this clonotype: Its antigen is currently unknown.

This chain connects TRBV6-5 to TRBJ2-1; TCRdb's D call of TRBD2 is untestable without DNA. Sequencing was done on a sample of naive CXCR3- CD8+ T cells from blood. As for subset: CD45RO-CCR7+CD27+CD95- naive CD8+ T cells lacking CXCR3 (TNR3-). The clonotype comes from a human donor in good health. Some clones in this sample may be carry-over from other donors' samples. The CDR3 spells CASSSLTSGKPNEQFF.